What follows are 23 T cell receptor beta chains derived from one specimen sequenced in a study of Ad26.COV2.S vaccination and SARS-CoV-2 variants. Assay used: immunoSEQ multiplex PCR; TCRdb lists only in-frame clones, some missing. The sample holds roughly 700,000 clones, around 89% seen once. Specified treatment: 19 received Ad26.COV2.S at low or high dose, single or two shots; several received placebo; per-sample allocation not given. Sampling occurred on day 63 after the first vaccine or placebo injection. Sequenced here: peripheral blood, sampled in a trial of Ad26.COV2.S vaccine versus placebo. The source is a person between 18 and 65 years old who received the Ad26.COV2.S COVID-19 vaccine or a placebo.

The rearrangement links TRBV30 to TRBJ1-2, with D possibly TRBD1 on 6 matching bases. The CDR3 has 15 amino acids. Trimming took 1 base from V and 4 from J, leaving 16 bases between them. Germline values: CDR1 GTSNPN, CDR2 SVGIG (reference sequence). The CDR3 loop reads CAWSAQGFRGYGYTF. In DNA form, the CDR3 reads TGTGCCTGGAGTGCACAGGGTTTTCGAGGCTATGGCTACACCTTC.

The rearrangement joins TRBV7-9 to TRBJ1-2; TRBD1 matches at 8 bases. The CDR3 runs to 16 residues. Germline-derived CDR1 and CDR2 are SEHNR and FQNEAQ (reference sequence). V dropped 1 base and J dropped 4; count of bases not matched to a gene: 8. CDR3 residues: CASSLGAGGDSYGYTF. The CDR3 coding sequence is TGTGCCAGCAGCTTAGGGGCAGGGGGCGATAGCTATGGCTACACCTTC.

V is TRBV6-1 and J is TRBJ1-3, with D perhaps TRBD1 (6 bases). Trimming took 1 base from V and 0 from J, leaving 19 bases between them. Germline V gene sequence: CDR1 MNHNS, CDR2 SASEGT. The CDR3 spans 19 residues. Here the CDR3 DNA reads TGTGCCAGCAGTGAAGAGAGACGGTTTGGGGGCCTCTCTGGAAACACCATATATTTT. Its protein product is CASSEERRFGGLSGNTIYF.

The chain uses TRBV19 and TRBJ2-3; 12 bases line up with TRBD2. The J segment lost 7 bases and the V segment lost 1 base, leaving 6 bases of the junction unmatched. In germline, CDR1 is LNHDA, CDR2 SQIVND (reference sequence). This CDR3 has 16 residues. The CDR3 reads CASSIAPSGGANTQYF. CDR3 in DNA: TGTGCCAGTAGTATAGCCCCTAGCGGGGGGGCGAATACGCAGTATTTT.

J is TRBJ1-1 and V is TRBV11-3; TRBD1 matches 9 bases. CDR3 length: 12 residues. The germline CDR1 and CDR2 sequences are SGHNT and YENEEA. With V trimmed by 5 bases and J by 9 bases, 4 bases remained unmatched. Written as DNA, the CDR3 is TGTGCCAGCAGCCCAGGACAGGGGAAAGCTTTCTTT. This codes for CASSPGQGKAFF.

This chain joins TRBV18 and TRBJ2-3; the match to TRBD2 covers 11 bases. CDR1 and CDR2 from the germline V gene are KGHSH and LQKENI. This CDR3 region has 17 residues. Germline trimming cut 3 bases from V and 2 bases from J; bases unmatched to any gene: 7. This chain's CDR3 is CASSPPLAGGLTDTQYF. DNA of the CDR3: TGTGCCAGCTCACCTCCCCTAGCGGGGGGCCTCACAGATACGCAGTATTTT. The whole variable domain, filled in from reference TRBV18 and TRBJ2-3, reads NAGVMQNPRHLVRRRGQEARLRCSPMKGHSHVYWYRQLPEEGLKFMVYLQKENIIDESGMPKERFSAEFPKEGPSILRIQQVVRGDSAAYFCASSPPLAGGLTDTQYFGPGTRLTVL.

The rearrangement uses TRBV21-1 and TRBJ1-4; no check of the table's D call, TRBD1, against the DNA was made. TRBV21-1 is described as a pseudogene. CDR3 length: 22 amino acids. CDR3 residues: CASSLPWGTGPPFPTTNEKLFF. CDR3 nucleotide sequence: TGTGCCAGCAGCCTTCCTTGGGGGACAGGGCCCCCCTTTCCCACAACTAATGAAAAACTGTTTTTT.

The chain is built from TRBV27 and TRBJ2-1; D is ambiguous. Deletions cut 6 bases from V and 1 base from J, with 7 bases between. This CDR3 has 13 amino acids. Per the germline V gene, CDR1 is MNHEY and CDR2 is SMNVEV (reference sequence). The CDR3 nucleotides are TGTGCCAGCAGAGGGAATTCCTACAATGAGCAGTTCTTC. It is translated as CASRGNSYNEQFF.

The chain has TRBV29-1 and TRBJ1-1; no clear D gene. Germline V CDR1 and CDR2: SQVTM, ANQGSEA. The CDR3 loop spans 14 amino acids. Trimming left V 6 bases short and J 3 bases short, with 17 bases between. The CDR3 sequence: CSVKTLQWDTEAFF. The CDR3 nucleotides read TGCAGCGTGAAAACATTGCAGTGGGACACTGAAGCTTTCTTT.

This sequence joins TRBV11-2 and TRBJ1-6, with D unclear. V was shortened by 0 bases and J by 8 bases, with 8 bases between the two germline ends. From germline, CDR1 is SGHAT and CDR2 FQNNGV. The CDR3 is 14 residues long. The CDR3 region has the DNA TGTGCCAGCAGCTTAGACAAAGGACATTCACCCCTCCACTTT. This encodes CASSLDKGHSPLHF.

The chain carries TRBV30 and TRBJ2-1; TRBD2 matches at 15 bases. The CDR3 covers 14 residues. Germline V gene data show CDR1 as GTSNPN and CDR2 as SVGIG (reference sequence). Germline trimming cut 0 bases from V and 10 bases from J; bases unmatched to any gene: 1. The CDR3 nucleotides read TGTGCCTGGAGTGTAGGACTAGCGGGAGGGGAGCAGTTCTTC. Amino acids: CAWSVGLAGGEQFF. Supplemented by reference TRBV30 and TRBJ2-1, the full variable domain reads SQTIHQWPATLVQPVGSPLSLECTVEGTSNPNLYWYRQAAGRGLQLLFYSVGIGQISSEVPQNLSASRPQDRQFILSSKKLLLSDSGFYLCAWSVGLAGGEQFFGPGTRLTVL.

V usage is TRBV4-1 and J usage is TRBJ2-5; D perhaps matches TRBD1 (6 bases). Germline CDR1 MGHRA, CDR2 YSYEKL. CDR3 length equals 15 residues. Trimming removed 2 bases from V and 5 bases from J, with 15 bases in between. The chain's CDR3 is CASSQFIQGIETQYF. The CDR3 DNA reads as TGCGCCAGCAGCCAATTTATACAGGGTATTGAGACCCAGTACTTC.

The V and J genes are TRBV3-1 (or the pseudogene TRBV3-2) and TRBJ2-7; no firm D call. CDR3 length: 14 residues. In germline, CDR1 is LGHDT, CDR2 YNNKEL (reference sequence). Trimming cost V 0 bases and J 4 bases, with 10 bases left between them. The CDR3 nucleotides read TGTGCCAGCAGCCAAGAAGTACGAAGTTACGAGCAGTACTTC. Translated, it gives CASSQEVRSYEQYF.

CDR3 loop: CAWSSTVSGYTF. The DNA of the CDR3 is TGTGCCTGGAGTTCGACAGTATCTGGCTACACCTTC. This chain joins TRBV30 and TRBJ1-2; possible D gene TRBD1, 5 bases. Germline CDR1 and CDR2: GTSNPN and SVGIG (reference sequence). This CDR3 is built from 12 residues. V was trimmed by 2 bases and J by 7 bases, leaving 11 bases between them.

The CDR3 loop reads CASSPDDSQRNEQFF. The CDR3 nucleotides read TGTGCCAGCTCACCAGATGACAGCCAGAGGAATGAGCAGTTCTTC. V gene TRBV18 combines with J gene TRBJ2-1, with D perhaps TRBD1 (5 bases). The V and J ends lost 2 bases and 7 bases respectively, with 15 bases between them. This CDR3 is built from 15 residues. Germline V gives CDR1 KGHSH, CDR2 LQKENI.

The rearrangement joins TRBV9 to TRBJ1-5, with D unresolved. The CDR3 is made up of 15 amino acids. Germline CDR1 SGDLS, CDR2 YYNGEE. Trimming cost V 0 bases and J 1 base, with 8 bases left between them. DNA for the CDR3: TGTGCCAGCAGCGTAGAGGCTGTCAGCAATCAGCCCCAGCATTTT. This gives the protein CASSVEAVSNQPQHF.

The chain carries TRBV6-2 or TRBV6-3 and TRBJ1-2; D possibly corresponds to TRBD1 (6 bases). The CDR3 loop spans 13 amino acids. The V gene's germline CDR1 is MNHEY and CDR2 SVGEGT. The V end was cut by 2 bases, the J end by 8 bases, with 12 bases between. For the CDR3, the DNA is TGTGCCAGCAGTTACCCTCAGGGGCGCGGCTACACCTTC. Its translation is CASSYPQGRGYTF.

The V and J genes are TRBV11-2 and TRBJ1-1; 8 bases are a match to TRBD1. The V gene end was trimmed by 3 bases and the J gene end by 3 bases; junction bases not matched to a gene: 3. The germline V gene encodes CDR1 SGHAT and CDR2 FQNNGV. The length of the CDR3 is 14 residues. The CDR3 DNA follows: TGTGCCAGCAGCTTGGGGACAGGTTACACTGAAGCTTTCTTT. It encodes CASSLGTGYTEAFF. Variable domain in full (rest from reference TRBV11-2 and TRBJ1-1): EAGVAQSPRYKIIEKRQSVAFWCNPISGHATLYWYQQILGQGPKLLIQFQNNGVVDDSQLPKDRFSAERLKGVDSTLKIQPAKLEDSAVYLCASSLGTGYTEAFFGQGTRLTVV.

This clone came up once. The chain uses TRBV24-1 and TRBJ1-3; D remains ambiguous. There are 17 residues in the CDR3. In germline, CDR1 is KGHDR, CDR2 SFDVKD. Trimming stripped 0 bases from V and 0 bases from J, with 11 bases between. CDR3 region: CATSDLQVASSGNTIYF. The CDR3 DNA reads TGTGCCACCAGTGATTTGCAGGTTGCAAGCTCTGGAAACACCATATATTTT.

This clone was detected once. The V and J genes are TRBV7-2 and TRBJ2-5; D remains unclear. Germline loops: CDR1 SGHTA, CDR2 FQGNSA. The length of the CDR3 is 11 residues. Trimming took 5 bases from V and 10 from J, leaving 11 bases between them. CDR3: CASSPQWIQYF. CDR3 nucleotide sequence: TGTGCCAGCAGCCCCCAATGGATCCAGTACTTC.

A remark on this clone: At the DNA level, this CDR3 is encoded by other sequences in the same sample as well. The chain uses TRBV7-2 and TRBJ1-3, with TRBD1 matching over 7 bases. Germline V gene lookup returns CDR1 SGHTA and CDR2 FQGNSA. With 11 bases clipped from V and 0 bases from J, the junction kept 4 bases outside the gene matches. This CDR3 is 13 amino acids long. The CDR3 sequence: CASRDSSGNTIYF. DNA for the CDR3: TGTGCCTCCAGGGACAGCTCTGGAAACACCATATATTTT.

Notes on this clone: Distinct nucleotide sequences in the sample also encode this CDR3. The rearrangement links TRBV5-1 to TRBJ2-1, with TRBD2 matching over 12 bases. V was clipped by 0 bases and J by 4 bases; unmatched bases: 2. The CDR3 is made up of 16 amino acids. CDR1 is SGHRS, CDR2 YFSETQ, per germline. The CDR3 protein is CASSLGGTSGYNEQFF. The CDR3 nucleotides read TGCGCCAGCAGCTTGGGGGGGACTAGCGGGTACAATGAGCAGTTCTTC.

The chain employs TRBV5-1 and TRBJ2-1; the match to TRBD2 covers 13 bases. Germline loops: CDR1 SGHRS, CDR2 YFSETQ. Losses at the gene ends were 1 base for V and 7 bases for J; bases not matched to a gene: 5. The CDR3 runs to 16 residues. The CDR3 region is CASSLRGTSGVNEQFF. DNA for the CDR3: TGCGCCAGCAGCTTGAGGGGGACTAGCGGGGTGAATGAGCAGTTCTTC. Based on the CDR3 plus reference TRBV5-1 and TRBJ2-1, the full variable domain is KAGVTQTPRYLIKTRGQQVTLSCSPISGHRSVSWYQQTPGQGLQFLFEYFSETQRNKGNFPGRFSGRQFSNSRSEMNVSTLELGDSALYLCASSLRGTSGVNEQFFGPGTRLTVL.